These 28 T cell receptor beta chains share one sample of origin, sequenced in a study of regulatory T cells in long-lasting Graves disease. Time point of the sample: persistent/refractory GD, antithyroid drugs over 5 years with positive TRAb. Following extraction of RNA from PBMCs, that RNA was used to make the TCR library. TCR beta libraries were built with iRepertoire HTBI primers and Arm-PCR of CDR3 regions. TCRdb redid the calling of the multiplex PCR reads with MiXCR, one entry per CDR3 protein. The table has about 300,000 distinct CDR3 sequences, roughly a fifth seen once; the top ten hold more than 55%. Sequenced here: peripheral blood mononuclear cells (PBMCs), sampled when the disease was refractory, from a patient treated with antithyroid drugs. The receptors originated from a female donor with Graves disease.

This clonotype was observed at least ten times. The chain is built from TRBV6-1 and TRBJ2-7; D is uncertain. Between the trimmed V and J ends, which lost 5 bases and 4 bases, there was a span of 15 bases. The germline gives CDR1 MNHNS, CDR2 SASEGT. The CDR3 totals 14 residues. CDR3 in DNA: TGTGCCAGCAGTATCGTGTGGGCGGCGTACGAGCAGTACTTC. This gives the protein CASSIVWAAYEQYF.

This clonotype was counted a few times. The rearrangement uses TRBV6-1 and TRBJ2-7; weak D call: TRBD2 (6 bases). The V gene lost 5 bases and the J gene lost 1 base, with 12 bases spanning the gap. Germline V lookup: CDR1 MNHNS, CDR2 SASEGT. The CDR3 extends over 14 amino acids. The CDR3 coding sequence is TGTGCCAGCAGTACCTTCGGGAGATCCTACGAGCAGTACTTC. Its protein product is CASSTFGRSYEQYF.

This clonotype occurred many times. The chain recombines TRBV2 with TRBJ2-7; 8 bases are a match to TRBD2. The CDR3 is made up of 15 amino acids. Germline V gene lookup returns CDR1 SNHLY and CDR2 FYNNEI. J was trimmed by 0 bases and V by 6 bases; bases with no gene match: 7. Here the CDR3 DNA reads TGTGCCAGCAGGTATGAGACTAGCGACTCCTACGAGCAGTACTTC. Protein: CASRYETSDSYEQYF.

This clonotype was picked up many times. The chain recombines TRBV11-2 with TRBJ2-5, with D maybe TRBD2 (5 bases). The CDR3 runs to 13 residues. The V gene lost 7 bases and the J gene lost 5 bases, with 14 bases spanning the gap. Germline V CDR1 and CDR2: SGHAT, FQNNGV. CDR3 nucleotide sequence: TGTGCCAGCAACCCCGGCGGGTCGGAGACCCAGTACTTC. Its translation is CASNPGGSETQYF.

This clonotype was observed at least ten times. This rearrangement joins TRBV12-3 or TRBV12-4 to TRBJ1-2; 8 bases match TRBD1. V was clipped by 6 bases and J by 1 base; unmatched bases: 4. CDR3 length: 14 residues. The CDR3 region is CASRSDRGNYGYTF. CDR3 nucleotides: TGTGCCAGCAGATCCGACAGGGGTAACTATGGCTACACCTTC.

At least ten counts were recorded for this clonotype. The chain combines TRBV27 with TRBJ2-2; D may be TRBD1 (5 bases). In germline, CDR1 is MNHEY, CDR2 SMNVEV (reference sequence). V was clipped by 7 bases and J by 1 base, with 19 bases between them. The CDR3 has 17 residues. In DNA, the CDR3 is TGTGCCAGCATGGTGGGGCCGGAGAAGCGGAACACCGGGGAGCTGTTTTTT. Its translation is CASMVGPEKRNTGELFF.

This clonotype was seen repeatedly, ten times or more. This chain uses TRBV12-3 or TRBV12-4 with TRBJ1-2, with D uncertain. With 7 bases removed from V and 12 bases from J, the gap between germline ends came to 21 bases. This CDR3 has 13 residues. The CDR3 coding sequence is TGTGCCAGCACCGGTCCAGGAAAGGCCCGACACACCTTC. Translating it yields CASTGPGKARHTF.

This clonotype showed up just a few times. The genes are TRBV6-1 and TRBJ2-5, with D possibly being TRBD1 (6 bases). Trimming took 5 bases from V and 2 from J, leaving 12 bases between them. The germline CDR1 and CDR2 sequences are MNHNS and SASEGT. This CDR3 spans 14 amino acids. The CDR3: CASSPGQPQETQYF. The CDR3 DNA is TGTGCCAGCAGTCCGGGACAACCACAAGAGACCCAGTACTTC.

This sequence joins TRBV7-9 and TRBJ2-7; D may match TRBD1 or TRBD2 (5 bases each). Trimming cost V 5 bases and J 6 bases, with 35 bases left between them. The germline CDR1 and CDR2 sequences are SEHNR and FQNEAQ (reference sequence). The CDR3 sequence is 20 residues long. The DNA of the CDR3 is TGTGCCAGCAGCCCCGCTCGACAGACCTACGGTGAGGGAATATCTATCGAGCAGTACTTC. Translating it yields CASSPARQTYGEGISIEQYF.

The table lists this clonotype with many counts. V is TRBV28 and J is TRBJ2-7; D ambiguous. The CDR3 extends over 14 amino acids. V dropped 5 bases and J dropped 2 bases, with 13 bases sitting between them. Per germline, CDR1 MDHEN and CDR2 SYDVKM. The CDR3 bases are TGTGCCAGCAGTCGGGCCCTGGACCCCTACGAGCAGTACTTC. This gives the protein CASSRALDPYEQYF.

In its sample, this clonotype was seen a few times. The CDR3 DNA follows: TGTGCCACCAGTGCCGGACTAGCGGGAGGTTGGGAGACCCAGTACTTC. Its translation is CATSAGLAGGWETQYF. The V and J genes are TRBV24-1 and TRBJ2-5; TRBD2 matches at 14 bases. The CDR3 is made up of 16 amino acids. The germline gives CDR1 KGHDR, CDR2 SFDVKD. J gave up 5 bases and V 5 bases, and 6 bases lay outside the gene matches.

The J gene is TRBJ1-4, the V gene TRBV20-1; 7 bases map to TRBD1. J was trimmed by 6 bases and V by 6 bases; bases with no gene match: 13. The V gene's germline CDR1 is DFQATT and CDR2 SNEGSKA (reference sequence). CDR3 length: 15 amino acids. DNA for the CDR3: TGCAGTGCCAGGGGGGGTGGGACATCTCATGAAAAACTGTTTTTT. Its protein is CSARGGGTSHEKLFF.

CDR3 nucleotides: TGTGCCAGCAGCCCCCTGGCGGGGACAGGATACGGCCGATATGGCTACACCTTC. Translation gives CASSPLAGTGYGRYGYTF. The rearrangement joins TRBV6-1 to TRBJ1-2; 8 bases fit TRBD1. In germline, CDR1 is MNHNS, CDR2 SASEGT. The J segment lost 5 bases and the V segment lost 6 bases, leaving 20 bases of the junction unmatched. The CDR3 is 18 amino acids.

This clonotype was recorded many times. The J gene is TRBJ1-2, the V gene TRBV5-1; the match to TRBD1 covers 10 bases. Trimming took 0 bases from V and 4 from J; bases not matched to a gene: 12. CDR1 is SGHRS and CDR2 is YFSETQ in the germline V gene. This CDR3 region has 18 residues. The CDR3 DNA reads as TGCGCCAGCAGCTTGGAACCGGGACAGGGGTTAGGAGGCTATGGCTACACCTTC. Translation: CASSLEPGQGLGGYGYTF.

This clonotype was seen a handful of times. This CDR3 is CSASDPGTGKLPFF. CDR3 nucleotides: TGCAGTGCTAGCGACCCCGGGACGGGGAAGTTGCCTTTCTTT. The chain recombines TRBV20-1 with TRBJ1-1; weak D call: TRBD1 (5 bases). Germline values: CDR1 DFQATT, CDR2 SNEGSKA (reference sequence). V was pared by 3 bases and J by 12 bases, with 23 bases between. The CDR3 runs 14 residues.

This clonotype appeared many times. V and J are TRBV5-1 and TRBJ2-7, with a tentative D call TRBD1 (5 bases). Trimming removed 0 bases from V and 6 bases from J, with 16 bases in between. The CDR3 is made up of 15 amino acids. Per germline, CDR1 SGHRS and CDR2 YFSETQ. The CDR3: CASSLGISDNTEQYF. The CDR3, as DNA: TGCGCCAGCAGCTTGGGGATCTCGGACAACACCGAGCAGTACTTC.

Remarks on this clonotype: A much larger clone differs by one base, so this may be a read error. The CDR3 region is CASSFRGASHEQYF. The CDR3 DNA follows: TGTGCCAGCAGTTTCCGCGGAGCCTCCCACGAGCAGTACTTC. This chain uses TRBV27 with TRBJ2-7, with D uncertain. Germline V CDR1 and CDR2: MNHEY, SMNVEV (reference sequence). The length of the CDR3 is 14 residues.

The sample holds a few counts of this clonotype. The chain couples TRBV20-1 to TRBJ2-7; D gene ambiguous. The CDR3 consists of 13 residues. The V end lost 1 base, the J end lost 2 bases, and 9 bases lay between the germline ends. In germline, CDR1 is DFQATT, CDR2 SNEGSKA (reference sequence). DNA for the CDR3: TGCAGTGCTAGAGCCGTATACACCTACGAGCAGTACTTC. It encodes CSARAVYTYEQYF.

This clonotype came up many times. The rearrangement uses TRBV27 and TRBJ1-4; D is uncertain. This CDR3 comprises 12 residues. Between the trimmed V and J ends, which lost 5 bases and 8 bases, there was a span of 9 bases. The germline V gene encodes CDR1 MNHEY and CDR2 SMNVEV (reference sequence). The CDR3 sequence: CASSPPSEKLFF. The CDR3 DNA sequence: TGTGCCAGCAGTCCCCCATCAGAAAAACTGTTTTTT. The full variable domain, completed using reference TRBV27 and TRBJ1-4, is EAQVTQNPRYLITVTGKKLTVTCSQNMNHEYMSWYRQDPGLGLRQIYYSMNVEVTDKGDVPEGYKVSRKEKRNFPLILESPSPNQTSLYFCASSPPSEKLFFGSGTQLSVL.

This clonotype appeared many times. CDR3 nucleotides: TGTGCCAGCAGCCTACAGGGGAGTGATCAGCCCCAGCATTTT. It codes for CASSLQGSDQPQHF. The chain has TRBV3-1 and TRBJ1-5; TRBD1 aligns across 7 bases. V shed 4 bases, J shed 5 bases, and the junction held 5 bases outside the gene matches. Per germline, CDR1 LGHDT and CDR2 YNNKEL (reference sequence). This CDR3 is built from 14 residues.

The chain carries TRBV10-3 and TRBJ2-5, with a tentative D call TRBD2 (5 bases). Germline V CDR1 and CDR2: ENHRY, SYGVKD. Trimming took 3 bases from V and 4 from J, leaving 12 bases between them. CDR3 length equals 14 residues. CDR3 loop: CAISDGGELETQYF. The CDR3 region has the DNA TGTGCCATCAGTGACGGAGGTGAACTAGAGACCCAGTACTTC.

CDR3 in DNA: TGTGCCAGCATCCAGGACAGGGCCAACACCGGGGAGCTGTTTTTT. It encodes CASIQDRANTGELFF. The chain uses TRBV28 and TRBJ2-2; 8 positions agree with TRBD1. This CDR3 has 15 amino acids. Germline lookup yields CDR1 MDHEN and CDR2 SYDVKM. V dropped 7 bases and J dropped 2; count of bases not matched to a gene: 6.

This clonotype was seen a few times. The V call is TRBV29-1, the J call TRBJ2-2; TRBD2 matches 7 bases. The germline gives CDR1 SQVTM, CDR2 ANQGSEA. V gave up 7 bases and J gave up 1 base; unmatched junction bases: 9. This CDR3 has 15 residues. CDR3 sequence reads: CSASSGAGNTGELFF. Written as DNA, the CDR3 is TGCAGCGCCTCTAGCGGAGCGGGGAACACCGGGGAGCTGTTTTTT.

The gene calls are TRBV19 and TRBJ1-3, with 8 bases identical to TRBD1. The CDR3 covers 14 residues. The V gene end was trimmed by 7 bases and the J gene end by 2 bases; junction bases not matched to a gene: 4. CDR1 and CDR2 (germline): LNHDA, SQIVND (reference sequence). CDR3 protein: CASTPDRAGNTIYF. CDR3 nucleotide sequence: TGTGCCAGTACCCCGGACAGGGCTGGAAACACCATATATTTT. Full variable domain (missing parts from reference TRBV19 and TRBJ1-3): DGGITQSPKYLFRKEGQNVTLSCEQNLNHDAMYWYRQDPGQGLRLIYYSQIVNDFQKGDIAEGYSVSREKKESFPLTVTSAQKNPTAFYLCASTPDRAGNTIYFGEGSWLTVV.

This clonotype is a singleton in its sample. The chain is built from TRBV11-2 and TRBJ2-2, with D uncertain. Germline values: CDR1 SGHAT, CDR2 FQNNGV. The length of the CDR3 is 13 residues. Trimming pared 5 bases from V and 6 bases from J, leaving 10 bases between. CDR3 nucleotide sequence: TGTGCCAGCAGCCCTACAGCGTCCGGGGAGCTGTTTTTT. Encoded protein: CASSPTASGELFF. Full variable domain (rest looked up from reference TRBV11-2 and TRBJ2-2): EAGVAQSPRYKIIEKRQSVAFWCNPISGHATLYWYQQILGQGPKLLIQFQNNGVVDDSQLPKDRFSAERLKGVDSTLKIQPAKLEDSAVYLCASSPTASGELFFGEGSRLTVL.

This clonotype was recorded at least ten times. The V and J genes are TRBV20-1 and TRBJ2-5, with TRBD2 matching 7 bases. This CDR3 is 15 amino acids long. Germline assignment: CDR1 DFQATT and CDR2 SNEGSKA (reference sequence). The ends lost 0 bases at V and 2 bases at J; junction bases unmatched: 6. CDR3 protein: CSARDKRDPQETQYF. CDR3 bases: TGCAGTGCTAGAGACAAGCGGGACCCACAAGAGACCCAGTACTTC.

As to this clonotype: At one end, the junction sequence differs from germline, possibly due to a read error. This chain connects TRBV7-9 to TRBJ2-7; 7 bases fit TRBD1. The V gene's germline CDR1 is SEHNR and CDR2 FQNEAQ (reference sequence). CDR3 length: 13 residues. The CDR3 coding sequence is TGTGCCAGCAGCTCAAGGGGGCCCTACGAGCAGCACTTC. Translation gives CASSSRGPYEQHF.

A word on this clonotype: This clone may be a read error of a much larger clone one base away. This chain connects TRBV11-3 to TRBJ1-1; D gene ambiguous. The CDR3 consists of 14 residues. The germline CDR1 and CDR2 sequences are SGHNT and YENEEA. The CDR3 nucleotides read TGTGCCAGCAGCGAAGGACCGATGAACACTGAAGCTTCCTTT. It specifies CASSEGPMNTEASF.